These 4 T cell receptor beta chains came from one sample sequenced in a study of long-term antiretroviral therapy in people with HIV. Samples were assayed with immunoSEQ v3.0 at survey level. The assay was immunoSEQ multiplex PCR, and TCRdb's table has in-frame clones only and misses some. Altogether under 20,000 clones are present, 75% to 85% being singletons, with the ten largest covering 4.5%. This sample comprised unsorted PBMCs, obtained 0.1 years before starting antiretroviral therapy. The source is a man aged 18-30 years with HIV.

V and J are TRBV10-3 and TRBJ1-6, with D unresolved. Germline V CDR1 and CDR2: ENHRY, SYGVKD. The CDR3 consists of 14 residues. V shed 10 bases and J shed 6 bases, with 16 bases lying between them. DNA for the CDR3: TGTGCCACTAAAGGGCATAGAACTAATTCACCCCTCCACTTT. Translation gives CATKGHRTNSPLHF.

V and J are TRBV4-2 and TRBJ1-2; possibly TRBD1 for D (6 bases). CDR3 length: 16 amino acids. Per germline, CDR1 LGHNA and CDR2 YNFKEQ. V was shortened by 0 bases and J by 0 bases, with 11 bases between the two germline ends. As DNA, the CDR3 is TGTGCCAGCAGCCAAGATCCAGGGGTCGCTAACTATGGCTACACCTTC. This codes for CASSQDPGVANYGYTF.

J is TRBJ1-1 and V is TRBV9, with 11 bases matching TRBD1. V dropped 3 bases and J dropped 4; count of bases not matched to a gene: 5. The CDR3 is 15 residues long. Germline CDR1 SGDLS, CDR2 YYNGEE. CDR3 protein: CASSESGTGGTEAFF. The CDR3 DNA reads TGTGCCAGCAGCGAATCCGGGACAGGGGGCACTGAAGCTTTCTTT.

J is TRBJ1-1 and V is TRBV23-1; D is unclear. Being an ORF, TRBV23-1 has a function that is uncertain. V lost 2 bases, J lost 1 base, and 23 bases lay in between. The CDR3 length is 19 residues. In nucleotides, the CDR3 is TGCGCCAGCAGTCAAGCTCTGTCCCCCCCCTTTTTACAGAACACTGAAGCTTTCTTT. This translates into CASSQALSPPFLQNTEAFF.